The clone carrying this T cell receptor (beta chain) has a count of ten or more. The antigen remains undetermined. CDR3 and TCR beta VDJ profiling relied on genomic DNA as the template. TCRdb reprocessed the reads via MiXCR and lists one record per CDR3 protein. The table records a few hundred thousand distinct CDR3 sequences, around 50% of them present only once. CD8+CD57+ cell expansion, shown by flow cytometry, had occurred in the patients selected for sequencing. The data are from a study of CD8+CD57+ T cells in acquired aplastic anemia. Findings and limits, study-wide: Patients and controls had CD8+ Simpson's diversity values that were not significantly distinct.

This TCR was sampled from a human donor with aplastic anemia. The specimen was sorted CD4+, CD8+, or CD8+CD57+ T cells (not recorded which) from PBMCs.

CDR3 loop: CAISGTGRTEAFF. CDR3 nucleotide sequence: TGTGCCATCAGTGGGACAGGGCGGACTGAAGCTTTCTTT. The chain couples TRBV10-3 to TRBJ1-1; 8 bases match TRBD1. This CDR3 comprises 13 residues. V lost 4 bases, J lost 5 bases, and 3 bases stayed unmatched. Per germline, CDR1 ENHRY and CDR2 SYGVKD.